This passage covers 29 T cell receptor beta chains from one sample sequenced in a study of cytomegalovirus exposure and HLA in healthy donors (dated by TCRdb to the late 2010s). The method behind the library was the immunoSEQ multiplex PCR assay. For the multiplex PCR, a mixture combining 60 forward primers for TCR Vbeta segments and 13 reverse primers for TCR Jbeta segments was used. This is the immuneACCESS table as TCRdb keeps it, with only in-frame sequences that have V and J called. A part of the clones is gone; compared with another copy, unresolved V genes explain less than half, and the rest is unexplained. Across this sample there are roughly 190,000 clones, with 60% to 85% seen only once. Approximately 1.4% of the sample lies in the top ten. The material sequenced was PBMCs. These receptor sequences come from a girl aged 5-17 years in good health and CMV-seropositive.

This clone was seen a few times. The chain links TRBV19 to TRBJ1-1, with D hard to call. CDR3 length equals 15 residues. Trimming pared 3 bases from V and 4 bases from J, leaving 15 bases between. The V gene's germline CDR1 is LNHDA and CDR2 SQIVND (reference sequence). The CDR3 coding sequence is TGTGCCAGTAGTATTGTCGAGGCGGGGAGCACTGAAGCTTTCTTT. It encodes CASSIVEAGSTEAFF.

V and J are TRBV27 and TRBJ2-5; D is possibly TRBD2 (5 bases). The length of the CDR3 is 17 residues. In germline, CDR1 is MNHEY, CDR2 SMNVEV (reference sequence). With 2 bases removed from V and 5 bases from J, the gap between germline ends came to 21 bases. For the CDR3, the DNA is TGTGCCAGCAGTTTACGACGGGGTTCGGGTCATAAGGAGACCCAGTACTTC. This translates into CASSLRRGSGHKETQYF.

The chain is built from TRBV25-1 and TRBJ2-5; TRBD2 might be the D (6 bases). Germline-derived CDR1 and CDR2 are MGHDK and SYGVNS. The length of the CDR3 is 16 residues. Trimming cost V 8 bases and J 3 bases, with 22 bases left between them. Here the CDR3 reads CASGRPRDSEKETQYF. As DNA, the CDR3 is TGTGCCAGCGGCCGGCCTCGGGACTCCGAAAAAGAGACCCAGTACTTC.

This rearrangement joins TRBV14 to TRBJ2-4; D may be TRBD2 (6 bases). V lost 0 bases and J 11 bases, leaving 14 bases between the germline ends. The germline V gene encodes CDR1 SGHDN and CDR2 FVKESK. The CDR3 has 14 amino acids. The CDR3 here is CASSQEGGRAFQYF. Here the CDR3 DNA reads TGTGCCAGCAGCCAAGAGGGGGGACGGGCCTTTCAGTACTTC.

V and J are TRBV19 and TRBJ2-2, with a possible D match to TRBD1 (6 bases). The germline V and J ends were trimmed by 7 bases and 5 bases, with 17 bases remaining between them. From germline, CDR1 is LNHDA and CDR2 SQIVND (reference sequence). This CDR3 region has 15 residues. CDR3 protein: CASTYRVGITGELFF. Written as DNA, the CDR3 is TGTGCCAGTACCTACAGGGTGGGGATAACCGGGGAGCTGTTTTTT.

The J gene is TRBJ1-1, the V gene TRBV4-3; possibly TRBD1 for D (6 bases). Per the germline V gene, CDR1 is LGHNA and CDR2 is YSLEER. Trimming left V 4 bases short and J 3 bases short, with 12 bases between. The CDR3 is made up of 14 amino acids. Written as DNA, the CDR3 is TGCGCCAGCAGCCTACAGGGTAGAGACACTGAAGCTTTCTTT. Translation: CASSLQGRDTEAFF.

This clone was counted a single time. The chain employs TRBV9 and TRBJ2-6, with TRBD1 matching 9 bases. The V and J ends lost 3 bases and 2 bases, in that order; junction bases with no gene match: 6. This CDR3 comprises 17 residues. The germline gives CDR1 SGDLS, CDR2 YYNGEE. This CDR3 reads CASSGDRGSTGANVLTF. CDR3 in DNA: TGTGCCAGCAGCGGAGACAGGGGGAGTACTGGGGCCAACGTCCTGACTTTC.

This clone was counted only a few times. The CDR3 sequence: CASSQRRTGLNTEAFF. The CDR3 DNA sequence: TGCGCCAGCAGCCAGAGGAGGACAGGCCTGAACACTGAAGCTTTCTTT. This chain joins TRBV4-3 and TRBJ1-1, with 7 bases aligning to TRBD1. This CDR3 is built from 16 residues. V trimming: 3 bases; J trimming: 0 bases; junction bases outside the gene matches: 7. Germline V gives CDR1 LGHNA, CDR2 YSLEER.

The CDR3 DNA reads as TGTGCCAGCAGCGAGGGGACTGCAAATTCACCCCTCCACTTT. It encodes CASSEGTANSPLHF. The chain recombines TRBV9 with TRBJ1-6; TRBD1 is a possible D gene (5 bases). This CDR3 has 14 residues. Germline CDR1 and CDR2: SGDLS and YYNGEE. V was cut by 3 bases and J by 7 bases, with 11 bases left in between.

This clone was recorded a few times. This rearrangement joins TRBV2 to TRBJ2-7; 10 bases are shared with TRBD1. The CDR3 extends over 17 amino acids. Germline CDR1 SNHLY, CDR2 FYNNEI. V dropped 7 bases and J dropped 0; count of bases not matched to a gene: 12. CDR3 nucleotides: TGTGCCAGCAACGATGGGGACAGGGGTCCCAGCTCCTACGAGCAGTACTTC. Protein product: CASNDGDRGPSSYEQYF.

The chain joins TRBV4-3 to TRBJ2-3; tentatively, D is TRBD2 (5 bases). With 3 bases removed from V and 8 bases from J, the gap between germline ends came to 9 bases. Germline CDR1 reads LGHNA; CDR2 reads YSLEER. The CDR3 length is 12 residues. The CDR3 DNA reads TGCGCCAGCAGCCAGCCCCGGGGTACGCAGTATTTT. Amino acid sequence: CASSQPRGTQYF.

The chain joins TRBV4-1 to TRBJ1-5, with D perhaps matching TRBD1 (6 bases). The CDR3 runs to 15 residues. The ends were cut back, 1 base at V and 8 bases at J, with 15 bases in the middle. Germline lookup yields CDR1 MGHRA and CDR2 YSYEKL. Here the CDR3 reads CASSQGVGQKKPQHF. As DNA, the CDR3 is TGCGCCAGCAGCCAAGGGGTGGGACAAAAAAAGCCCCAGCATTTT.

The CDR3 DNA reads TGTGCCAGCAGCGCTTCCGGGACTAGCGCCGGGGAGCTGTTTTTT. It codes for CASSASGTSAGELFF. The chain recombines TRBV11-3 with TRBJ2-2, with 10 bases lining up with TRBD2. J gave up 6 bases and V 5 bases, and 6 bases lay outside the gene matches. The V gene's germline CDR1 is SGHNT and CDR2 YENEEA. The CDR3 covers 15 residues.

The V gene is TRBV5-5, the J gene TRBJ1-2, with TRBD1 matching over 8 bases. The CDR3 sequence is 13 residues long. Germline CDR1 is SGHKS and CDR2 is YYEKEE (reference sequence). Trimming at V came to 3 bases and at J to 8 bases, leaving 6 bases not matched to a gene. CDR3 protein: CASSSDGQGGYTF. The DNA of the CDR3 is TGTGCCAGCAGCTCGGACGGACAGGGCGGCTACACCTTC.

The CDR3 bases are TGTGCCTCAACCCCGGGAGTCAGCACAGATACGCAGTATTTT. This sequence encodes CASTPGVSTDTQYF. The chain couples TRBV30 to TRBJ2-3, with a weak D call TRBD2 (6 bases). The CDR3 sequence is 14 residues long. Looked up from germline, CDR1 is GTSNPN and CDR2 is SVGIG (reference sequence). The V end was cut by 7 bases, the J end by 0 bases, with 14 bases between.

The rearrangement links TRBV21-1 to TRBJ2-1; the table's D call, TRBD1, was not checked against the DNA. TRBV21-1 is described as a pseudogene. CDR3 size: 15 residues. This CDR3 is CASGNGPLSYNEQFF. The CDR3 nucleotides read TGTGCCAGCGGTAATGGGCCTCTGTCCTACAATGAGCAGTTCTTC.

J is TRBJ1-2 and V is TRBV5-1; 9 bases fit TRBD1. The V segment lost 2 bases and the J segment 5 bases; nucleotides outside the gene matches: 1. Germline-derived CDR1 and CDR2 are SGHRS and YFSETQ. The length of the CDR3 is 13 residues. In DNA, the CDR3 is TGCGCCAGCAGCTTCGGGACAGGGTATGGCTACACCTTC. This codes for CASSFGTGYGYTF.

The chain employs TRBV6-5 and TRBJ2-5, with D unresolved. With 6 bases removed from V and 3 bases from J, the gap between germline ends came to 17 bases. Germline V lookup: CDR1 MNHEY, CDR2 SVGAGI. The length of the CDR3 is 15 residues. The CDR3 nucleotides read TGTGCCAGCAGCCCAGACACCGGCGCAAAAGAGACCCAGTACTTC. The encoded protein is CASSPDTGAKETQYF.

The chain couples TRBV6-5 to TRBJ2-3; TRBD2 might be the D (7 bases). V lost 5 bases and J lost 5, with 11 bases in between. The CDR3 sequence is 13 residues long. Per germline, CDR1 MNHEY and CDR2 SVGAGI. The CDR3 protein is CASSRGARDTQYF. The CDR3 DNA is TGTGCCAGCAGTCGGGGGGCCCGAGATACGCAGTATTTT.

This clone turned up a few times. The CDR3 region has the DNA TGTGCCAGTAGTATCGGGACAGCTACCTGGAGAGATACGCAGTATTTT. It codes for CASSIGTATWRDTQYF. This chain joins TRBV19 and TRBJ2-3; 7 bases match TRBD1. V lost 3 bases to trimming and J lost 5 bases; unmatched junction nucleotides: 11. In germline, CDR1 is LNHDA, CDR2 SQIVND (reference sequence). This CDR3 comprises 16 residues. The full variable domain, with the rest looked up from reference TRBV19 and TRBJ2-3, is DGGITQSPKYLFRKEGQNVTLSCEQNLNHDAMYWYRQDPGQGLRLIYYSQIVNDFQKGDIAEGYSVSREKKESFPLTVTSAQKNPTAFYLCASSIGTATWRDTQYFGPGTRLTVL.

The CDR3 DNA is TGCGCCAGCAGCCAAGCGTGGGCTAGCGGGGGTCGTAGAGAGACCCAGTACTTC. It is translated as CASSQAWASGGRRETQYF. This chain uses TRBV4-3 with TRBJ2-5; 10 positions agree with TRBD2. Per germline, CDR1 LGHNA and CDR2 YSLEER. The CDR3 has 18 amino acids. With 1 base clipped from V and 4 bases from J, the junction kept 12 bases outside the gene matches.

The rearrangement links TRBV7-9 to TRBJ1-1, with D possibly TRBD1 on 6 matching bases. CDR3 size: 14 residues. V shed 3 bases and J shed 4 bases, with 12 bases lying between them. Per the germline V gene, CDR1 is SEHNR and CDR2 is FQNEAQ (reference sequence). The CDR3 reads CASSFDLGGTEAFF. The CDR3 nucleotides are TGTGCCAGCAGCTTTGACTTAGGGGGCACTGAAGCTTTCTTT.

The chain combines TRBV20-1 with TRBJ1-1; D is perhaps TRBD1 (5 bases). The CDR3 covers 10 residues. With 5 bases removed from V and 10 bases from J, the gap between germline ends came to 11 bases. Germline V gives CDR1 DFQATT, CDR2 SNEGSKA (reference sequence). The CDR3 here is CSASSGGAFF. The CDR3 region has the DNA TGCAGTGCTTCCTCCGGGGGAGCTTTCTTT.

Here the CDR3 DNA reads TGTGCCAGCAGCCCGATGGGACTAGTCCTCGGGGAGCTGTTTTTT. This gives the protein CASSPMGLVLGELFF. The chain uses TRBV11-2 and TRBJ2-2, with 8 bases matching TRBD2. The CDR3 sequence is 15 residues long. V was clipped by 5 bases and J by 7 bases; unmatched bases: 9. Looked up from germline, CDR1 is SGHAT and CDR2 is FQNNGV. Full variable domain (rest looked up from reference TRBV11-2 and TRBJ2-2): EAGVAQSPRYKIIEKRQSVAFWCNPISGHATLYWYQQILGQGPKLLIQFQNNGVVDDSQLPKDRFSAERLKGVDSTLKIQPAKLEDSAVYLCASSPMGLVLGELFFGEGSRLTVL.

The V gene is TRBV29-1, the J gene TRBJ2-7; the D gene is possibly TRBD1 (6 bases). Deletions cut 4 bases from V and 5 bases from J, with 9 bases between. Germline loops: CDR1 SQVTM, CDR2 ANQGSEA. This CDR3 region has 11 residues. CDR3 DNA: TGCAGCGTTGCAGGGGTCGACGAGCAGTACTTC. This sequence encodes CSVAGVDEQYF.

This chain uses TRBV5-1 with TRBJ2-1, with 10 bases matching TRBD2. J was trimmed by 2 bases and V by 5 bases; bases with no gene match: 1. Per germline, CDR1 SGHRS and CDR2 YFSETQ. The CDR3 extends over 14 amino acids. The CDR3 DNA follows: TGCGCCAGCAGAAGCGGGGGGGCCTACAATGAGCAGTTCTTC. Its translation is CASRSGGAYNEQFF.

This clone was counted once. V usage is TRBV29-1 and J usage is TRBJ1-2; D not certain. V lost 2 bases, J lost 3 bases, and 10 bases lay in between. CDR1 is SQVTM, CDR2 ANQGSEA, per germline. The CDR3 is made up of 13 amino acids. The DNA for the CDR3 is TGCAGCGTTGAAACTCCAGACTACTATGGCTACACCTTC. Its translation: CSVETPDYYGYTF.

The CDR3 spells CASSLKPGEVFYNEQFF. The CDR3 coding sequence is TGCGCCAGCAGCTTGAAGCCCGGGGAGGTATTTTACAATGAGCAGTTCTTC. V and J are TRBV5-1 and TRBJ2-1; weak D call: TRBD2 (6 bases). Germline lookup yields CDR1 SGHRS and CDR2 YFSETQ. There are 17 residues in the CDR3. The V gene lost 1 base and the J gene lost 4 bases, with 18 bases spanning the gap.

J is TRBJ1-2 and V is TRBV30; possibly TRBD1 for D (5 bases). Trimming took 3 bases from V and 9 from J, leaving 20 bases between them. This CDR3 is 14 amino acids long. Germline CDR1 GTSNPN, CDR2 SVGIG (reference sequence). The CDR3 reads CAWRYSGTGLSYTF. DNA of the CDR3: TGTGCCTGGAGATATTCCGGGACTGGCTTGAGCTACACCTTC.